This TCR beta chain was identified in a study of early T cells in non-severe SARS-CoV-2 infection. Study background: RNA in bulk from unsorted whole blood was sequenced, and chains were unpaired. Findings of the study overall: Missing private and CD4 specificities, VDJdb matching favored anti-spike CD8 responses.

The V end was cut by 1 base, the J end by 6 bases, with 6 bases between. The CDR3 is made up of 12 amino acids. Germline V CDR1 and CDR2: LGHNA, YSLEER. Attached unique molecular identifiers marked individual cDNA molecules. TCRdb re-called the 5' RACE reads through MiXCR, storing one row per CDR3 protein. The sample includes about 94,000 distinct CDR3 sequences, around 14% of them seen just once. This clonotype was recorded many times. Its antigen is currently unknown. The source material was whole blood. The gene calls are TRBV4-3 and TRBJ1-1, with D unresolved. The receptor was derived from an adult who was a healthcare worker with PCR-confirmed SARS-CoV-2 infection or an uninfected control (not recorded which). DNA for the CDR3: TGCGCCAGCAGCCAAGTTGGGGCTGAAGCTTTCTTT. Amino acids: CASSQVGAEAFF.